The 13 T cell receptor beta chains presented below share a single source sample, sequenced in a study of cytomegalovirus exposure and HLA in healthy donors. Both 60 Vbeta primers and 13 Jbeta primers went into the PCR. Assay used: immunoSEQ multiplex PCR; TCRdb lists only in-frame clones, some missing. The sample records about 110,000 clones, around four fifths being singletons. The specimen was PBMCs. Receptors originate from a man aged 25-45 years in good health and CMV-seronegative.

This rearrangement joins TRBV11-2 to TRBJ2-7; 9 bases are a match to TRBD2. The V gene end was trimmed by 5 bases and the J gene end by 3 bases; junction bases not matched to a gene: 14. The CDR3 covers 17 residues. Germline V CDR1 and CDR2: SGHAT, FQNNGV. CDR3 amino acids: CASSPHPSVAGVYEQYF. The CDR3 DNA reads TGTGCCAGCAGCCCTCACCCGTCGGTAGCGGGAGTCTACGAGCAGTACTTC.

The CDR3 is CASSFIRKPGEQYF. The CDR3 nucleotides are TGTGCCAGCAGCTTCATTAGAAAACCTGGCGAGCAGTACTTC. J is TRBJ2-7 and V is TRBV11-2; D is unresolved. The V end lost 3 bases, the J end lost 6 bases, and 15 bases lay between the germline ends. Germline V CDR1 and CDR2: SGHAT, FQNNGV. CDR3 length: 14 amino acids.

This clone has just one count. The chain links TRBV5-1 to TRBJ2-6; TRBD1 matches at 10 bases. The trim removed 6 bases at V and 3 bases at J, leaving 3 bases unmatched. This CDR3 has 15 residues. The germline V gene has CDR1 SGHRS and CDR2 YFSETQ. CDR3 amino acids: CASTGQGVGANVLTF. CDR3 nucleotide sequence: TGCGCCAGCACAGGACAGGGGGTTGGGGCCAACGTCCTGACTTTC.

The chain uses TRBV2 and TRBJ2-3; 13 bases line up with TRBD2. The junction had 7 bases not matched to a gene; V was cut back by 8 bases and J by 5 bases. In germline, CDR1 is SNHLY, CDR2 FYNNEI. The CDR3 contains 15 residues. CDR3 in DNA: TGTGCCAGCCGAAGGACTAGCGGGAGAGGAGATACGCAGTATTTT. Translated, it gives CASRRTSGRGDTQYF.

The V call is TRBV19, the J call TRBJ1-5; 9 bases are shared with TRBD1. This CDR3 has 15 residues. The V segment lost 3 bases and the J segment 2 bases; nucleotides outside the gene matches: 2. Germline V lookup: CDR1 LNHDA, CDR2 SQIVND (reference sequence). The CDR3 reads CASSMGQGRNQPQHF. CDR3 sequence (DNA): TGTGCCAGTAGTATGGGACAGGGCCGCAATCAGCCCCAGCATTTT.

The chain joins TRBV2 to TRBJ2-1; D not resolved. This CDR3 is built from 21 residues. Germline assignment: CDR1 SNHLY and CDR2 FYNNEI. V dropped 0 bases and J dropped 0 bases, with 24 bases sitting between them. CDR3 residues: CASSEALFTQAMGSSYNEQFF. The DNA of the CDR3 is TGTGCCAGCAGTGAAGCGCTTTTTACCCAGGCCATGGGCAGCTCCTACAATGAGCAGTTCTTC.

The V and J genes are TRBV19 and TRBJ1-5; D remains unclear. CDR1 LNHDA and CDR2 SQIVND come from the germline V gene (reference sequence). The CDR3 sequence is 12 residues long. The ends were cut back, 6 bases at V and 5 bases at J, with 8 bases in the middle. The CDR3 is CASSLTDQPQHF. The CDR3 DNA sequence: TGTGCCAGTAGCTTAACAGATCAGCCCCAGCATTTT.

This clone has a handful of counts. The chain links TRBV19 to TRBJ1-5, with 8 bases identical to TRBD1. CDR1 and CDR2 from the germline V gene are LNHDA and SQIVND (reference sequence). V dropped 8 bases and J dropped 6; count of bases not matched to a gene: 12. The CDR3 has 15 amino acids. The CDR3 loop is CASHLTGVISQPQHF. The CDR3, as DNA: TGTGCCAGTCACTTGACAGGGGTAATCTCTCAGCCCCAGCATTTT.

The rearrangement joins TRBV4-1 to TRBJ2-2; D might be TRBD1 (5 bases). V lost 7 bases to trimming and J lost 0 bases, with 9 bases between them. The CDR3 runs 14 residues. CDR1 MGHRA and CDR2 YSYEKL come from the germline V gene. Written as DNA, the CDR3 is TGCGCCAGCACCCGGACATCGAACACCGGGGAGCTGTTTTTT. Translated: CASTRTSNTGELFF.

The chain has TRBV28 and TRBJ1-6; 7 nucleotides agree with TRBD1. CDR1 and CDR2 from the germline V gene are MDHEN and SYDVKM. This CDR3 has 14 amino acids. V was pared by 10 bases and J by 6 bases, with 9 bases of the junction left unmatched. The CDR3 nucleotides are TGTGCCACCATTCAAGACAGGGCTAATTCACCCCTCCACTTT. It yields the protein CATIQDRANSPLHF. The full variable domain, rest sourced from reference TRBV28 and TRBJ1-6, is DVKVTQSSRYLVKRTGEKVFLECVQDMDHENMFWYRQDPGLGLRLIYFSYDVKMKEKGDIPEGYSVSREKKERFSLILESASTNQTSMYLCATIQDRANSPLHFGNGTRLTVT.

This clone was detected only a few times. This rearrangement joins TRBV5-1 to TRBJ1-1; D is undetermined. Germline CDR1 is SGHRS and CDR2 is YFSETQ. The V end lost 5 bases, the J end lost 0 bases, and 8 bases lay between the germline ends. CDR3 size: 13 residues. In DNA form, the CDR3 reads TGCGCCAGCAGAACAGAAATGAACACTGAAGCTTTCTTT. The encoded protein is CASRTEMNTEAFF.

The CDR3 DNA is TGTGCCAGCAGCTTAGCGTTGGGCAGGGAGGATCAGCCCCAGCATTTT. Protein product: CASSLALGREDQPQHF. The V and J genes are TRBV7-9 and TRBJ1-5, with a possible D match to TRBD1 (5 bases). Between the trimmed V and J ends, which lost 0 bases and 5 bases, there was a span of 14 bases. Germline V gene lookup returns CDR1 SEHNR and CDR2 FQNEAQ (reference sequence). The length of the CDR3 is 16 residues.

The table lists this clone with a count of one. V usage is TRBV6-6 and J usage is TRBJ2-1; D uncertain. This CDR3 spans 16 amino acids. V was trimmed by 6 bases and J by 0 bases, leaving 15 bases between them. The germline CDR1 and CDR2 sequences are MNHNY and SVGAGI (reference sequence). CDR3 residues: CASSSSLPSSYNEQFF. As DNA, the CDR3 is TGTGCCAGCAGCTCATCCCTTCCTAGCTCCTACAATGAGCAGTTCTTC.